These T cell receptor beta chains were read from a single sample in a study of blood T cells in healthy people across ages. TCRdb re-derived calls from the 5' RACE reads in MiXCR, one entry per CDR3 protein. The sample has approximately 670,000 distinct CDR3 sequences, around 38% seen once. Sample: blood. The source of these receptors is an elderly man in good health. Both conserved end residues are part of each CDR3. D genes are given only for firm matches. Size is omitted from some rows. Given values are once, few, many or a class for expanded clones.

DNA: TGTGCCAGCAGCCCCCAGTACAATGAGCAGTACTTC
CDR3: CASSPQYNEQYF
D: NA
size: NA
J: TRBJ2-7
V: TRBV6-2/TRBV6-3

DNA: TGCAGTGCTAGAGTAAGCGGAGTTGATGATACGCAGTATTTT
CDR3: CSARVSGVDDTQYF
D: NA
size: NA
J: TRBJ2-3
V: TRBV20-1

DNA: TGTGCCAGCAGTTTATGGGCGGGAGGGGCCACAGATACGCAGTATTTT
CDR3: CASSLWAGGATDTQYF
D: TRBD2
size: few
J: TRBJ2-3
V: TRBV28

DNA: TGTGCCAGCAGTGAAGCCCGACTAGCGGTAAGCTCCTACGAGCAGTACTTC
CDR3: CASSEARLAVSSYEQYF
D: TRBD2
size: NA
J: TRBJ2-7
V: TRBV6-1

DNA: TGTGCCAGCAGTAAATCAGGGGGGGCCAATTCACCCCTCCACTTT
CDR3: CASSKSGGANSPLHF
D: TRBD1
size: NA
J: TRBJ1-6
V: TRBV3-1

DNA: TGTGCCAGCAGGTTTGAGATTGGCGGGAGTTACAATGAGCAGTTCTTC
CDR3: CASRFEIGGSYNEQFF
D: TRBD2
size: few
J: TRBJ2-1
V: TRBV7-2

DNA: TGTGCCACCAGTGATCCCACCCCGGGGGCCGGATACAATGAGCAGTTCTTC
CDR3: CATSDPTPGAGYNEQFF
D: NA
size: NA
J: TRBJ2-1
V: TRBV24-1

DNA: TGCAGTGCCGCCACTAGCGGTAGCACAGATACGCAGTATTTT
CDR3: CSAATSGSTDTQYF
D: TRBD2
size: NA
J: TRBJ2-3
V: TRBV20-1

DNA: TGTGCCAGCAGTTTAGCTGCCAGGGCCTATCAGCCCCAGCATTTT
CDR3: CASSLAARAYQPQHF
D: NA
size: NA
J: TRBJ1-5
V: TRBV12-3/TRBV12-4

DNA: TGCGCCAGCAGCCAAGGGCTAAATCAGCCCCAGCATTTT
CDR3: CASSQGLNQPQHF
D: NA
size: NA
J: TRBJ1-5
V: TRBV4-3

DNA: TGTGCCAGCAGCCCAGGTGGACTAGCGCCGAGGGAGACCAAGTACTTC
CDR3: CASSPGGLAPRETKYF
D: TRBD2
size: NA
J: TRBJ2-7
V: TRBV9

DNA: TGCAGCGTTGACCGGTCCAGGACCGGGGAGCTGTTTTTT
CDR3: CSVDRSRTGELFF
D: NA
size: NA
J: TRBJ2-2
V: TRBV29-1

DNA: TGTGCCAGCAGCTCCACCCGGTTAGCCCGAGATACGCAGTATTTT
CDR3: CASSSTRLARDTQYF
D: NA
size: NA
J: TRBJ2-3
V: TRBV7-2

DNA: TGTGCCTGGAGTGGCAGGGGGCGCGGCTATGGCTACACCTTC
CDR3: CAWSGRGRGYGYTF
D: TRBD1
size: few
J: TRBJ1-2
V: TRBV30

DNA: TGTGCCAGCAGCTTATCGAGACAGATTTCAAACACTGAAGCTTTCTTT
CDR3: CASSLSRQISNTEAFF
D: NA
size: few
J: TRBJ1-1
V: TRBV7-2

DNA: TGTGCCAGCAGCCAAGATCGGGTCATAGCGGGGGGGTCCACAGATACGCAGTATTTT
CDR3: CASSQDRVIAGGSTDTQYF
D: TRBD2
size: few
J: TRBJ2-3
V: TRBV3-1

DNA: TGCAGCGTCCTCCTAATGGCTAGCGGGAGGGCTGAAGAGACCCAGTACTTC
CDR3: CSVLLMASGRAEETQYF
D: TRBD2
size: NA
J: TRBJ2-5
V: TRBV29-1

DNA: TGCGCCAGCAGTGAGGGGAGGGGAACGGATAATTCACCCCTCCACTTT
CDR3: CASSEGRGTDNSPLHF
D: NA
size: many
J: TRBJ1-6
V: TRBV10-2

DNA: TGTGCCAGCAGCCGAGTGGCGCGGGGGGGCCTTTACAATGAGCAGTACTTC
CDR3: CASSRVARGGLYNEQYF
D: TRBD2
size: NA
J: TRBJ2-5
V: TRBV3-1

DNA: TGTGCCAGCAGCGTAGGAAACGTCCACGAGCAGTACTTC
CDR3: CASSVGNVHEQYF
D: NA
size: few
J: TRBJ2-7
V: TRBV9

DNA: TGTGCCAGCAATCGGGGACAGGGGAACAATGAGCAGTTCTTC
CDR3: CASNRGQGNNEQFF
D: TRBD1
size: many
J: TRBJ2-1
V: TRBV2

DNA: TGTGCCAGCAGTAAAAGATCTAGCGGGAGAAATGTGCAGTATTTT
CDR3: CASSKRSSGRNVQYF
D: TRBD2
size: NA
J: TRBJ2-3
V: TRBV7-2

DNA: TGTGCCACCAGTGCTGGGACTAGCGGGGGGTGGGATGAGCAGTTCTTC
CDR3: CATSAGTSGGWDEQFF
D: TRBD2
size: few
J: TRBJ2-1
V: TRBV24-1

DNA: TGTGCCAGCAGCTTAACCCTAGACAGAGTCACAGATACGCAGTATTTT
CDR3: CASSLTLDRVTDTQYF
D: NA
size: many
J: TRBJ2-3
V: TRBV7-3

DNA: TGCGCCGGCAGCCAAGATTTTGGCGGGACAGGACAAAGTGGCATTCAGTACTTC
CDR3: CAGSQDFGGTGQSGIQYF
D: TRBD1
size: NA
J: TRBJ2-4
V: TRBV4-3

DNA: TGTGCCAGCAGTCCCACAGGGGGCTCGTACACCGGGGAGCTGTTTTTT
CDR3: CASSPTGGSYTGELFF
D: TRBD1
size: NA
J: TRBJ2-2
V: TRBV12-3/TRBV12-4

DNA: TGTGCCTGGAGCGAGGATGGTGCCAGGGGGCGCGAGCAGTACTTC
CDR3: CAWSEDGARGREQYF
D: TRBD1
size: few
J: TRBJ2-7
V: TRBV30

DNA: TGCGCCAGCAGCCAAGTTCCTAGCGGGCGAGACAATGAGCAGTTCTTC
CDR3: CASSQVPSGRDNEQFF
D: TRBD2
size: NA
J: TRBJ2-1
V: TRBV4-1

DNA: TGCGCCAGCAGCTTGGGCGGCGGGGGGAAGTACAATGAGCAGTTCTTC
CDR3: CASSLGGGGKYNEQFF
D: TRBD2
size: NA
J: TRBJ2-1
V: TRBV5-1

DNA: TGCAGTGCTCCTCCTAGCGACTCCTACGAGCAGTACTTC
CDR3: CSAPPSDSYEQYF
D: NA
size: NA
J: TRBJ2-7
V: TRBV20-1

DNA: TGTGCCAGCAGTGTCGGCATAAACCACCAAGAGACCCAGTACTTC
CDR3: CASSVGINHQETQYF
D: NA
size: few
J: TRBJ2-5
V: TRBV6-2/TRBV6-3

DNA: TGTGCCAGCAGCTTAGCCTGGACAGGGGCAAATCAGCCCCAGCATTTT
CDR3: CASSLAWTGANQPQHF
D: TRBD1
size: NA
J: TRBJ1-5
V: TRBV7-2

DNA: TGCGAGGGGACAGGGCTACTAAATGAAAAACTGTTTTTT
CDR3: CEGTGLLNEKLFF
D: TRBD1
size: few
J: TRBJ1-4
V: TRBV9

DNA: TGTGCCAGCATACGGGAGGCCACAGGCGGCGAGACCCAGTACTTC
CDR3: CASIREATGGETQYF
D: TRBD2
size: NA
J: TRBJ2-5
V: TRBV6-2/TRBV6-3

DNA: TGTGCCAGCAGTGAAGGACGACGGAGGGGCAATCAGCCCCAGCATTTT
CDR3: CASSEGRRRGNQPQHF
D: NA
size: NA
J: TRBJ1-5
V: TRBV6-1

DNA: TGCAGTGCTAGAGTCCCGGGGGTTTCCAACGAGCAGTACTTC
CDR3: CSARVPGVSNEQYF
D: NA
size: NA
J: TRBJ2-7
V: TRBV20-1

DNA: TGTGCCAGCGGGCCTCAAGAGACCCAGTACTTC
CDR3: CASGPQETQYF
D: NA
size: few
J: TRBJ2-5
V: TRBV6-5

DNA: TGTGCCAGCAGTTTATCGGCGGGGGGGGCTCGCGAGCAGTACTTC
CDR3: CASSLSAGGAREQYF
D: TRBD2
size: NA
J: TRBJ2-7
V: TRBV28

DNA: TGCAGTGCTACCCAGGGACGTCTCACAAGCACAGATACGCAGTATTTT
CDR3: CSATQGRLTSTDTQYF
D: NA
size: NA
J: TRBJ2-3
V: TRBV20-1

DNA: TGTGCCAGCAGCTTAGGAGGGTTCCACTATGGCTACACCTTC
CDR3: CASSLGGFHYGYTF
D: NA
size: NA
J: TRBJ1-2
V: TRBV7-8

DNA: TGTGCCAGCAGCTTAGGGAGGGCGGATCCGTACTTC
CDR3: CASSLGRADPYF
D: NA
size: NA
J: TRBJ2-4
V: TRBV7-8

DNA: TGTGCCAGCAGCTTGGTTGGGGGGGACTCCTACAATGAGCAGTTCTTC
CDR3: CASSLVGGDSYNEQFF
D: TRBD2
size: NA
J: TRBJ2-1
V: TRBV5-8

DNA: TGCAGTGCTAGAGATGGACGGATCTATGGCTACACCTTC
CDR3: CSARDGRIYGYTF
D: NA
size: many
J: TRBJ1-2
V: TRBV20-1

DNA: TGTGCCAGCAGCTCCACCGGGACAGGGTCGTGGAACGAGCAGTACTTC
CDR3: CASSSTGTGSWNEQYF
D: TRBD1
size: NA
J: TRBJ2-7
V: TRBV9

DNA: TGCAGTGCTAGTTGGTTCCTTAGCGGGGGGGAAGAGACCCAGTACTTC
CDR3: CSASWFLSGGEETQYF
D: TRBD2
size: NA
J: TRBJ2-5
V: TRBV20-1

DNA: TGCAGCGCGGGACAGCCTAACTATGGCTACACCTTC
CDR3: CSAGQPNYGYTF
D: TRBD1
size: many
J: TRBJ1-2
V: TRBV29-1

DNA: TGTGCCACCAGTGGGACTACCGGCAATGAGCAGTACTTC
CDR3: CATSGTTGNEQYF
D: NA
size: few
J: TRBJ2-4
V: TRBV24-1

DNA: TGTGCCAGCAGCTTAGTCGGCTGGGCAGATACGCAGTATTTT
CDR3: CASSLVGWADTQYF
D: NA
size: NA
J: TRBJ2-3
V: TRBV7-9

DNA: TGTGCCAGCTGGGGGTCCAATGAGCAGTTCTTC
CDR3: CASWGSNEQFF
D: NA
size: few
J: TRBJ2-1
V: TRBV3-1

DNA: TGTGCCAGCAGCTTGTCAGGCGGGAGGGCCTTCGAGCAGTACTTC
CDR3: CASSLSGGRAFEQYF
D: TRBD2
size: NA
J: TRBJ2-7
V: TRBV5-8

DNA: TGTGCCAGCAGCCCCCAGACAGGATTTAACACTGAAGCTTTCTTT
CDR3: CASSPQTGFNTEAFF
D: NA
size: NA
J: TRBJ1-1
V: TRBV7-9